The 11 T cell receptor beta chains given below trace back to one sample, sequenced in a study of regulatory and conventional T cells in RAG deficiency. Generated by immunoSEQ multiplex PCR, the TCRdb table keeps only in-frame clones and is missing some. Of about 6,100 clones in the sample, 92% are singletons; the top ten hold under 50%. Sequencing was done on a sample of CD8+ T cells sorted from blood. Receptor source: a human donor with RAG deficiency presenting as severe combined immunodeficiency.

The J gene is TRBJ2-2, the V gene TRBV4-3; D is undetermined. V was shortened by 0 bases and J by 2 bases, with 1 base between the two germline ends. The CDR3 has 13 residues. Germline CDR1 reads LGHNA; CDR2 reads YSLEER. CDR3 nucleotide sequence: TGCGCCAGCAGCCAAGATAACACCGGGGAGCTGTTTTTT. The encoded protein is CASSQDNTGELFF.

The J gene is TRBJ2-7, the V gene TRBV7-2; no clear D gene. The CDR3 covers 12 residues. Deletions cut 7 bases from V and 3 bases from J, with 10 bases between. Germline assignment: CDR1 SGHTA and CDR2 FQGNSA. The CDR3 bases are TGTGCCAGCACCCCATCCCTCTACGAGCAGTACTTC. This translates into CASTPSLYEQYF. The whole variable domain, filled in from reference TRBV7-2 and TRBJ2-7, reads GAGVSQSPSNKVTEKGKDVELRCDPISGHTALYWYRQSLGQGLEFLIYFQGNSAPDKSGLPSDRFSAERTGGSVSTLTIQRTQQEDSAVYLCASTPSLYEQYFGPGTRLTVT.

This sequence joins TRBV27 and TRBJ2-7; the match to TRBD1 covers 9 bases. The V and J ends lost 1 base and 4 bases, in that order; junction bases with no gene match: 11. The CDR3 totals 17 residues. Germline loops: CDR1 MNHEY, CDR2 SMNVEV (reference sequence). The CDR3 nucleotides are TGTGCCAGCAGTTTATGGTCGGGGACAGGGAGTTTGTACGAGCAGTACTTC. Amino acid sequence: CASSLWSGTGSLYEQYF.

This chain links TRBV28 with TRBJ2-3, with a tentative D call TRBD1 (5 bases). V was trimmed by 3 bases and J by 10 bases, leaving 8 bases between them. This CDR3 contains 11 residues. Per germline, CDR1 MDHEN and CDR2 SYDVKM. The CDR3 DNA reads TGTGCCAGCAGTTTTCAGGGTTCGCAGTATTTT. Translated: CASSFQGSQYF. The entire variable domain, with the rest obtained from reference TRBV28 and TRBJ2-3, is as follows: DVKVTQSSRYLVKRTGEKVFLECVQDMDHENMFWYRQDPGLGLRLIYFSYDVKMKEKGDIPEGYSVSREKKERFSLILESASTNQTSMYLCASSFQGSQYFGPGTRLTVL.

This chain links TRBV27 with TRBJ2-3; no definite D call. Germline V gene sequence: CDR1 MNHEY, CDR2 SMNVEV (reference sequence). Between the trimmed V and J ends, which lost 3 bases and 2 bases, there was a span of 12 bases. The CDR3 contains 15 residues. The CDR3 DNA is TGTGCCAGCAGTTTTGGCACTGCCTACACAGATACGCAGTATTTT. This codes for CASSFGTAYTDTQYF.

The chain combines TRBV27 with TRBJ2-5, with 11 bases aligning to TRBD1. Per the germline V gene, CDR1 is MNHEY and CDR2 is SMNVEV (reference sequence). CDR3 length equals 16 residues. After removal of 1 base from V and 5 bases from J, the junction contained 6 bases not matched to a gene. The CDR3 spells CASSLLRTGGEETQYF. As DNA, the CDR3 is TGTGCCAGCAGTTTATTGAGGACAGGGGGCGAGGAGACCCAGTACTTC.

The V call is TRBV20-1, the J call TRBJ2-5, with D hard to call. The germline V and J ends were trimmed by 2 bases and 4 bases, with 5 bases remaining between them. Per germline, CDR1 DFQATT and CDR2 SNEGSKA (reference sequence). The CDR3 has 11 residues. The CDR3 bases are TGCAGTGCTAGACGCGTAGAGACCCAGTACTTC. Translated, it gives CSARRVETQYF.

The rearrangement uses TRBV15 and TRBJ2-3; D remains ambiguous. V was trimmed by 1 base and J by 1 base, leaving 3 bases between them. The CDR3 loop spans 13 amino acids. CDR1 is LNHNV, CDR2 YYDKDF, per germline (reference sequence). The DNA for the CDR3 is TGTGCCACCAGCAGAGGGGGCACAGATACGCAGTATTTT. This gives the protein CATSRGGTDTQYF.

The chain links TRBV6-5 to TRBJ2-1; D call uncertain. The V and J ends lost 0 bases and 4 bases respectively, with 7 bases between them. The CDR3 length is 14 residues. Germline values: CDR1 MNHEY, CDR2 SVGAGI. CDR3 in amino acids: CASSYSDGYNEQFF. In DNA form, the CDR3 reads TGTGCCAGCAGTTACTCGGACGGGTACAATGAGCAGTTCTTC.

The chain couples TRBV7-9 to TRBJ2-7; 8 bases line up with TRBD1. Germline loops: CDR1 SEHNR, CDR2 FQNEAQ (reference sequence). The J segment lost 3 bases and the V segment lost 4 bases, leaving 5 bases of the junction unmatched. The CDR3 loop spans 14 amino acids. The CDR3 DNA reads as TGTGCCAGCAGCTCAGGACAGGGTGACTACGAGCAGTACTTC. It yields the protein CASSSGQGDYEQYF.

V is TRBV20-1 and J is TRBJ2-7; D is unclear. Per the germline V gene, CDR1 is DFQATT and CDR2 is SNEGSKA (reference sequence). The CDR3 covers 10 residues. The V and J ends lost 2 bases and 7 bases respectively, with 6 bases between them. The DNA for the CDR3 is TGCAGTGCTAGACCTCTGGAGCAGTACTTC. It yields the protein CSARPLEQYF.